The 9 T cell receptor beta chains below were found in one sample sequenced in a study of blood T cell repertoires in COVID-19. Clones were sequenced by immunoSEQ multiplex PCR, and TCRdb holds only the in-frame ones, with some missing. This repertoire shows roughly 60,000 clones, around 83% found once; its top ten account for about 9.4%. Material for sequencing was peripheral blood. The origin of the receptors is a man aged 50 to 59 with COVID-19, enrolled during active disease.

The chain employs TRBV9 and TRBJ2-7; no reliable D call. The ends were cut back, 0 bases at V and 1 base at J, with 5 bases in the middle. The CDR3 loop spans 13 amino acids. Germline V gene sequence: CDR1 SGDLS, CDR2 YYNGEE. The CDR3: CASSVASSYEQYF. The CDR3 nucleotides are TGTGCCAGCAGCGTAGCCAGTTCCTACGAGCAGTACTTC.

This rearrangement joins TRBV19 to TRBJ1-1; 8 positions agree with TRBD1. The CDR3 contains 14 residues. Germline-derived CDR1 and CDR2 are LNHDA and SQIVND (reference sequence). Trimming removed 3 bases from V and 4 bases from J; junction bases left unmatched: 4. The CDR3 is CASSIQGAGTEAFF. CDR3 in DNA: TGTGCCAGTAGTATTCAGGGGGCAGGCACTGAAGCTTTCTTT.

This clone was found once. The J gene is TRBJ1-3, the V gene TRBV11-2; 7 bases match TRBD1. Trimming at V came to 5 bases and at J to 0 bases, leaving 4 bases not matched to a gene. This CDR3 is built from 15 residues. Germline V gene lookup returns CDR1 SGHAT and CDR2 FQNNGV. This CDR3 reads CASSARQGSGNTIYF. As DNA, the CDR3 is TGTGCCAGCAGCGCCCGACAGGGCTCTGGAAACACCATATATTTT. The full variable domain, completed using reference TRBV11-2 and TRBJ1-3, is EAGVAQSPRYKIIEKRQSVAFWCNPISGHATLYWYQQILGQGPKLLIQFQNNGVVDDSQLPKDRFSAERLKGVDSTLKIQPAKLEDSAVYLCASSARQGSGNTIYFGEGSWLTVV.

The chain joins TRBV6-5 to TRBJ1-6; TRBD1 might be the D (5 bases). The germline V gene has CDR1 MNHEY and CDR2 SVGAGI. The V end lost 6 bases, the J end lost 7 bases, and 13 bases lay between the germline ends. The CDR3 covers 14 residues. Here the CDR3 reads CASRLQEENSPLHF. The CDR3 DNA reads as TGTGCCAGCAGGCTACAGGAAGAAAATTCACCCCTCCACTTT.

V and J are TRBV25-1 and TRBJ2-3; TRBD1 might be the D (5 bases). Trimming cost V 4 bases and J 5 bases, with 19 bases left between them. The CDR3 totals 16 residues. CDR1 and CDR2 from the germline V gene are MGHDK and SYGVNS. The CDR3 reads CASSGNIPGKGDTQYF. DNA for the CDR3: TGTGCCAGCAGTGGTAACATCCCAGGGAAGGGAGATACGCAGTATTTT.

The genes are TRBV18 and TRBJ2-5; weak D call: TRBD1 (5 bases). The CDR3 is 11 amino acids. V gave up 4 bases and J gave up 5 bases, with 5 bases separating them. Germline V gene sequence: CDR1 KGHSH, CDR2 LQKENI. In DNA form, the CDR3 reads TGTGCCAGCTCACAGGGGGAGACCCAGTACTTC. Amino acids: CASSQGETQYF. The variable domain in full, with the rest retrieved from reference TRBV18 and TRBJ2-5, is NAGVMQNPRHLVRRRGQEARLRCSPMKGHSHVYWYRQLPEEGLKFMVYLQKENIIDESGMPKERFSAEFPKEGPSILRIQQVVRGDSAAYFCASSQGETQYFGPGTRLLVL.

The gene calls are TRBV30 and TRBJ1-1, with 8 bases lining up with TRBD1. CDR3 size: 13 residues. The junction had 5 bases not matched to a gene; V was cut back by 3 bases and J by 5 bases. Germline CDR1 GTSNPN, CDR2 SVGIG (reference sequence). CDR3 DNA sequence: TGTGCCTGGAGCTTACAGGGGGGTACTGAAGCTTTCTTT. Its protein is CAWSLQGGTEAFF.

This clone was seen a single time. The chain employs TRBV5-4 and TRBJ1-1; D ambiguous. Trimming pared 3 bases from V and 2 bases from J, leaving 5 bases between. This CDR3 spans 12 amino acids. Germline values: CDR1 SGHNT, CDR2 YYREEE (reference sequence). The CDR3 nucleotides read TGTGCCAGCAGCTCCCCTAACACTGAAGCTTTCTTT. It codes for CASSSPNTEAFF.

The table lists this clone with a count of one. J is TRBJ2-7 and V is TRBV20-1; no firm D call. This CDR3 spans 12 amino acids. The V end was cut by 6 bases, the J end by 2 bases, with 11 bases between. The germline V gene has CDR1 DFQATT and CDR2 SNEGSKA (reference sequence). The CDR3 DNA reads TGCAGTGCAAGTCAGGCAACCTACGAGCAGTACTTC. It encodes CSASQATYEQYF.